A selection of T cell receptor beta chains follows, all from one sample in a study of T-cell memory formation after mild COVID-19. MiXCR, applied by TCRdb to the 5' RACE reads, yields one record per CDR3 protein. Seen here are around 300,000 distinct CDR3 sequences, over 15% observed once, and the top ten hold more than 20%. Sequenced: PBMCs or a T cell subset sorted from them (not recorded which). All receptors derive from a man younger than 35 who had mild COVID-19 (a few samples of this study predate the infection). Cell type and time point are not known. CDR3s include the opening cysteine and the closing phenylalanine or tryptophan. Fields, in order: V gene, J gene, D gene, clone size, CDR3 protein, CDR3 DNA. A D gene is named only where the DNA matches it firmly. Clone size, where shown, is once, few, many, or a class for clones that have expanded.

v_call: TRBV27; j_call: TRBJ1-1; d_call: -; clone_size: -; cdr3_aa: CASSWQGNTEAFF; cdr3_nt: TGTGCCAGCAGTTGGCAGGGGAACACTGAAGCTTTCTTT
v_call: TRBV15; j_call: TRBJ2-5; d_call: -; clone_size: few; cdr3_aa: CATSSLTNSAVQTQYF; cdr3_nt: TGTGCCACCAGCAGTTTAACCAACAGCGCCGTACAGACCCAGTACTTC
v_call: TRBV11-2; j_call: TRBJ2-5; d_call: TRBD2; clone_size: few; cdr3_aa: CASSAAWASGKETQYF; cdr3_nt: TGTGCCAGCAGCGCAGCTTGGGCTAGCGGGAAGGAGACCCAGTACTTC
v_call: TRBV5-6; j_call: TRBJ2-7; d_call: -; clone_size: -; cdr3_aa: CASSSETSYEQYF; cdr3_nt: TGTGCCAGCAGCTCGGAGACTTCCTACGAGCAGTACTTC
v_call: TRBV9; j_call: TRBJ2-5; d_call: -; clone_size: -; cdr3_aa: CASSGVSETQYF; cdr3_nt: TGTGCCAGCAGCGGCGTTTCGGAGACCCAGTACTTC
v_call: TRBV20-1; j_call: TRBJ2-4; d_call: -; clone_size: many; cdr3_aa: CSASDLAKNIQYF; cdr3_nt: TGCAGTGCTAGTGACCTAGCCAAAAACATTCAGTACTTC
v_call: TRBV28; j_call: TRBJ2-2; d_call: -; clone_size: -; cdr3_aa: CASSSASNTGELFF; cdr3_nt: TGTGCCAGCAGTTCCGCCTCGAACACCGGGGAGCTGTTTTTT
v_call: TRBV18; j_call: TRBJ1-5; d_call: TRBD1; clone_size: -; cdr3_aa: CASSLENRGQQPQHF; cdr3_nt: TGTGCCAGCTCACTTGAAAACAGGGGGCAACAGCCCCAGCATTTT
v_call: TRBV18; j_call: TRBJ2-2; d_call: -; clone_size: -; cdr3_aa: CASSPQTSGELFF; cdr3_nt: TGTGCCAGCTCACCGCAGACTAGTGGGGAGCTGTTTTTT
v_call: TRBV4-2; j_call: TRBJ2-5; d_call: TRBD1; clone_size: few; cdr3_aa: CASSQDYRGRETQYF; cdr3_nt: TGCGCCAGCAGCCAAGATTACAGGGGGCGTGAGACCCAGTACTTC
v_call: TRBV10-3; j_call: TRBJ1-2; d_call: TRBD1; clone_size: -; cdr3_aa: CAIWPGRGPSGYTF; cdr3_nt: TGTGCCATCTGGCCCGGGAGGGGGCCTAGTGGCTACACCTTC
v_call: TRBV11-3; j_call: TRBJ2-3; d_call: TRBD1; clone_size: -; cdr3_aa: CASSLGRGLDTQYF; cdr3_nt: TGTGCCAGCAGCTTAGGCAGGGGGTTAGATACGCAGTATTTT
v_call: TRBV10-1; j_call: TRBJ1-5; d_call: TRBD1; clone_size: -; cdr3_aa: CASSATGDQPQHF; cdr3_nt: TGCGCCAGCAGCGCAACAGGGGACCAGCCCCAGCATTTT
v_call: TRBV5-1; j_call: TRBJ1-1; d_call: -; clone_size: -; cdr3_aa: CASSLAETRGNTEAFF; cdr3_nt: TGCGCCAGCAGCTTGGCCGAAACCCGGGGAAACACTGAAGCTTTCTTT
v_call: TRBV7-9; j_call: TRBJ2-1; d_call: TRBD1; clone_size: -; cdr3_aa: CASSSTTGGISDEQFF; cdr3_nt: TGTGCCAGCAGCTCTACGACAGGGGGCATTAGTGATGAGCAGTTCTTC
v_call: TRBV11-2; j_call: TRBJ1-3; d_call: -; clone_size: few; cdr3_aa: CASSRLGGISGNTIYF; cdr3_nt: TGTGCCAGCAGCCGCCTGGGGGGAATCTCTGGAAACACCATATATTTT
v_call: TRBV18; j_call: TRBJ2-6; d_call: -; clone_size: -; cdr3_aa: CASSPRFSGANVLTF; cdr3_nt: TGTGCCAGCTCACCGAGGTTCTCTGGGGCCAACGTCCTGACTTTC
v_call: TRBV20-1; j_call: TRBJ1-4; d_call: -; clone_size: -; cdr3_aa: CSARERPTLDEKLFF; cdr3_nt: TGCAGTGCTAGAGAACGACCCACTCTAGACGAAAAACTGTTTTTT
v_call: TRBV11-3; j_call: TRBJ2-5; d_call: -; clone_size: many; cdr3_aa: CASSLGGASHIQYF; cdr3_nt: TGTGCCAGCAGCTTAGGAGGGGCTAGCCATATCCAGTACTTC
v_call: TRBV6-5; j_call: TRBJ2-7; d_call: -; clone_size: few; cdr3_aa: CASSPRKVYYEQYF; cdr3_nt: TGTGCCAGCAGCCCCCGGAAAGTCTACTACGAGCAGTACTTC
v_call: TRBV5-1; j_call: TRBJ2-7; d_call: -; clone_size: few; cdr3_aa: CASSLLGAYEQYF; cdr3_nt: TGCGCCAGCAGCTTGCTAGGTGCCTACGAGCAGTACTTC
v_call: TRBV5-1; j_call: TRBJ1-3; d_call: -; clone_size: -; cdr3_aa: CASSSQGTRSGNTIYF; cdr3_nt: TGCGCCAGCAGCTCACAGGGTACGCGCTCTGGAAACACCATATATTTT
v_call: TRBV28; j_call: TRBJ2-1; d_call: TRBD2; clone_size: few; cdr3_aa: CASSLGLAGGPDEQFF; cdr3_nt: TGTGCCAGCAGTTTAGGCTTAGCGGGGGGGCCCGATGAGCAGTTCTTC
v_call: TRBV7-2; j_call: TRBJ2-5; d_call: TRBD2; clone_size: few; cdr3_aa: CASSAHSSGGQETQYF; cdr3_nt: TGTGCCAGCAGCGCGCATTCTAGCGGGGGCCAAGAGACCCAGTACTTC
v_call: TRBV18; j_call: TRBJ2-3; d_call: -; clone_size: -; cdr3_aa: CASSPRTGTDTQYF; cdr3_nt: TGTGCCAGCTCACCACGGACAGGCACAGATACGCAGTATTTT
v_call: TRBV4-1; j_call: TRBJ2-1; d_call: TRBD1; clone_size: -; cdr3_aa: CASSQEDRSYNEQFF; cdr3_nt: TGCGCCAGCAGCCAAGAGGACAGGAGCTACAATGAGCAGTTCTTC
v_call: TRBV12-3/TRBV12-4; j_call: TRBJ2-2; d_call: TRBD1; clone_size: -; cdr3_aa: CASCTLGTGGYTGELFF; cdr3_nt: TGTGCCAGCTGTACCCTGGGGACAGGGGGGTACACCGGGGAGCTGTTTTTT
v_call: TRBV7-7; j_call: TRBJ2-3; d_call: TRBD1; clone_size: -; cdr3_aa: CASSPPRDRGTDTQYF; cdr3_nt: TGTGCCAGCAGTCCTCCCCGGGACAGGGGCACAGATACGCAGTATTTT
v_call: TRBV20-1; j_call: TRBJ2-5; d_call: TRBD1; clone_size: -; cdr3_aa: CSALGTGTAQYF; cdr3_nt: TGCAGTGCCCTTGGGACAGGGACGGCCCAGTACTTC